One and the same sample provided the 6 T cell receptor beta chains below, sequenced in a study of cytomegalovirus exposure and HLA in healthy donors. The PCR ran on 60 Vbeta and 13 Jbeta primers. The data were produced by immunoSEQ multiplex PCR, yet TCRdb's version contains in-frame clones alone and is incomplete. This table lists approximately 45,000 clones. The specimen was PBMCs. Receptor source: a woman in her forties in good health and CMV-seronegative.

This chain links TRBV6-1 with TRBJ1-5, with 7 bases that match TRBD1. V was pared by 3 bases and J by 11 bases, with 10 bases of the junction left unmatched. This CDR3 has 14 residues. Germline V lookup: CDR1 MNHNS, CDR2 SASEGT. CDR3 sequence (DNA): TGTGCCAGCAGTGATACAGCCCTCACAGGGGCCCAGCATTTT. It encodes CASSDTALTGAQHF.

V is TRBV6-1 and J is TRBJ1-2; 7 bases line up with TRBD1. V shed 10 bases and J 3 bases; nucleotides not matched to a gene: 8. Germline lookup yields CDR1 MNHNS and CDR2 SASEGT. This CDR3 contains 13 residues. CDR3 region: CANRVGTDYGYTF. The CDR3 coding sequence is TGTGCCAACCGGGTTGGGACAGACTATGGCTACACCTTC.

The V call is TRBV6-5, the J call TRBJ2-4, with a tentative D call TRBD2 (5 bases). Germline V gives CDR1 MNHEY, CDR2 SVGAGI. The CDR3 is made up of 16 amino acids. Trimming stripped 2 bases from V and 1 base from J, with 12 bases between. The CDR3 bases are TGTGCCAGCAGTTACAGGGCGGGTCTGGCCAAAAACATTCAGTACTTC. Protein: CASSYRAGLAKNIQYF.

The CDR3 DNA reads TGTGCCAGCAGAGCGGGGGAAGGGGAGCTGTTTTTT. Translated: CASRAGEGELFF. The chain employs TRBV7-2 and TRBJ2-2, with 8 bases aligning to TRBD2. V was clipped by 6 bases and J by 8 bases; unmatched bases: 2. CDR3 length: 12 residues. The V gene's germline CDR1 is SGHTA and CDR2 FQGNSA.

The chain employs TRBV18 and TRBJ2-2; D gene uncertain. Germline CDR1 KGHSH, CDR2 LQKENI. The CDR3 has 15 residues. Trimming took off 4 bases at V and 5 bases at J, with 14 bases between the two ends. In nucleotides, the CDR3 is TGTGCCAGCTCACTCACGGAATGGAGTACCGGGGAGCTGTTTTTT. Translated: CASSLTEWSTGELFF.

This clone is deemed medium-sized by its frequency. The chain uses TRBV5-8 and TRBJ2-4, with TRBD1 identical over 12 bases. The germline CDR1 and CDR2 sequences are SGHTS and YDEGEE. Trimming at V came to 4 bases and at J to 8 bases, leaving 10 bases not matched to a gene. The CDR3 runs 16 residues. The CDR3 DNA follows: TGTGCCAGCAGCCAAATGGGACAGGGGGCGTTGGACATTCAGTACTTC. Amino acids: CASSQMGQGALDIQYF.